This TCR beta chain was sequenced during a study of beta chain features in type 1 diabetes. Study findings and constraints: Within the patient group, naive, central memory and Treg TCRB repertoires appeared more similar to each other than within healthy donors.

On this clone itself: Its cognate antigen is unknown.

The study reverse transcribed the entire isolated RNA, so it sequenced expressed TCRB transcripts. TCRdb keeps only in-frame clones here, not all; method: immunoSEQ multiplex PCR. Found here are fewer than 250,000 clones, approximately 70% of them singletons; the top ten hold around 0.05%. Sorting that relied on CD45RO/CCR7/CD25/CD127/CD95/CD27 yielded CD4+ naive, central memory, regulatory and stem cell-like memory cells. The CDR3 totals 14 residues. Germline CDR1 and CDR2: SEHNR and FQNEAQ (reference sequence). V lost 7 bases and J 4 bases, leaving 16 bases between the germline ends. The V and J genes are TRBV7-9 and TRBJ1-2; no clear D gene. The sequence was collected from a man aged 25 to 40 in good health. The source material was naive CD4+ T cells from blood. CDR3 DNA: TGTGCCAGCACCTTCAGCTCCCGGGGCTATGGCTACACCTTC. This codes for CASTFSSRGYGYTF.